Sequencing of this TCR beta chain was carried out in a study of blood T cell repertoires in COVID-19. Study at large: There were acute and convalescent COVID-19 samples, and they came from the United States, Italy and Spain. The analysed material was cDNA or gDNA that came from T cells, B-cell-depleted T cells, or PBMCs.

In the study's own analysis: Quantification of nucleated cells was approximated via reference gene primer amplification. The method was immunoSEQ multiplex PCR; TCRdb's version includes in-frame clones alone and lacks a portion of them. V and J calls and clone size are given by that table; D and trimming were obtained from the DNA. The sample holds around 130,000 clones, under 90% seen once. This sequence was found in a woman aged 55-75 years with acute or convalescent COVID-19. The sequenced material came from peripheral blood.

In DNA form, the CDR3 reads TGTGCCAGTATGGAACAGGGGTCGCGAAAGACCCAGTACTTC. It translates to CASMEQGSRKTQYF. The chain links TRBV19 to TRBJ2-5, with 7 nucleotides matching TRBD1. Trimming removed 7 bases from V and 6 bases from J; junction bases left unmatched: 11. The CDR3 runs 14 residues. CDR1 is LNHDA and CDR2 is SQIVND in the germline V gene (reference sequence). The full variable domain, with the rest looked up from reference TRBV19 and TRBJ2-5, is DGGITQSPKYLFRKEGQNVTLSCEQNLNHDAMYWYRQDPGQGLRLIYYSQIVNDFQKGDIAEGYSVSREKKESFPLTVTSAQKNPTAFYLCASMEQGSRKTQYFGPGTRLLVL.